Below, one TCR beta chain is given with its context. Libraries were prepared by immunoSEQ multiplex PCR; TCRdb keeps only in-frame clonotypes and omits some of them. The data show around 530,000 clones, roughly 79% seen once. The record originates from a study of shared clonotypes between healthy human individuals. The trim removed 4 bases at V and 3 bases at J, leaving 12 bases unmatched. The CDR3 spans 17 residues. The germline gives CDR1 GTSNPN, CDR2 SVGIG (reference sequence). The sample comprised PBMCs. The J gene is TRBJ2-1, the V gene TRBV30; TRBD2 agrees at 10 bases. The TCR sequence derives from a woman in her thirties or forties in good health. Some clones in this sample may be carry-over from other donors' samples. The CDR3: CAWTPSRTSGYYNEQFF. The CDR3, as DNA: TGTGCCTGGACCCCATCCAGGACTAGCGGTTACTACAATGAGCAGTTCTTC.